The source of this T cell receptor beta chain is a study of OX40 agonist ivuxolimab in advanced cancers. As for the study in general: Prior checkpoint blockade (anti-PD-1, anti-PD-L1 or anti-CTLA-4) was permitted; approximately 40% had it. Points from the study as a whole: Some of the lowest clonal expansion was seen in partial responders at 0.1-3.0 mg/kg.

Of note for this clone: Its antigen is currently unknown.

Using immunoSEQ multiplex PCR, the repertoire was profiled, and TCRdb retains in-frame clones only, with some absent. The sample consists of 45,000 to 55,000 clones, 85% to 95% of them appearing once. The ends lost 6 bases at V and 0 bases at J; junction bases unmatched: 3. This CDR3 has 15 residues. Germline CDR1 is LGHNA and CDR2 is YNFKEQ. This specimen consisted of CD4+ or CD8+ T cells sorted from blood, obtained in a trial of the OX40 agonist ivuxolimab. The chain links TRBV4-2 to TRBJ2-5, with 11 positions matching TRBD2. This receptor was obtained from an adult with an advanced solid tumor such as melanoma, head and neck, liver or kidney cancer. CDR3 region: CASRPTSGDQETQYF. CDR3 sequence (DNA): TGTGCCAGCAGGCCGACTAGCGGGGACCAAGAGACCCAGTACTTC.